Listed below are T cell receptor beta chains from one sample, sequenced in a study of response to subunit inactivated influenza vaccine. From the RT-PCR reads, TCRdb called clonotypes with MiXCR, one entry per CDR3 protein. The sample lists about 190,000 distinct CDR3 sequences, about 15% occurring once. The source material was CD8+ T cells sorted from PBMCs, sampled roughly 5 days after vaccination. These receptors were obtained from a man over 45 who received an inactivated influenza vaccine. Each CDR3 is given with its conserved first and last residue. The order of the fields is J gene, V gene, clone size, CDR3 protein. The listing skips clone size in some rows; elsewhere it reads once, few, many or a size class.

TRBJ2-5	TRBV6-5	-	CASSYSRPGTSWETQYF
TRBJ2-7	TRBV24-1	-	CATSDCGTALYEQYF
TRBJ2-2	TRBV9	few	CASGIRGTKDGELFF
TRBJ2-1	TRBV27	few	CASSWGGTYNEQFF
TRBJ1-5	TRBV3-1	few	CASSQDTVHQPQHF
TRBJ2-5	TRBV28	few	CASSLLRGARAQETQYF
TRBJ2-3	TRBV4-3	-	CASSQDDRGTDTQYF
TRBJ2-1	TRBV10-2	many	CASSDIAGGQGEQFF
TRBJ2-3	TRBV7-2	few	CASNRPGHTTDTQYF
TRBJ1-1	TRBV6-1	many	CASNLGGGPTEAFF
TRBJ2-7	TRBV30	few	CAWSTGRGFEQYF